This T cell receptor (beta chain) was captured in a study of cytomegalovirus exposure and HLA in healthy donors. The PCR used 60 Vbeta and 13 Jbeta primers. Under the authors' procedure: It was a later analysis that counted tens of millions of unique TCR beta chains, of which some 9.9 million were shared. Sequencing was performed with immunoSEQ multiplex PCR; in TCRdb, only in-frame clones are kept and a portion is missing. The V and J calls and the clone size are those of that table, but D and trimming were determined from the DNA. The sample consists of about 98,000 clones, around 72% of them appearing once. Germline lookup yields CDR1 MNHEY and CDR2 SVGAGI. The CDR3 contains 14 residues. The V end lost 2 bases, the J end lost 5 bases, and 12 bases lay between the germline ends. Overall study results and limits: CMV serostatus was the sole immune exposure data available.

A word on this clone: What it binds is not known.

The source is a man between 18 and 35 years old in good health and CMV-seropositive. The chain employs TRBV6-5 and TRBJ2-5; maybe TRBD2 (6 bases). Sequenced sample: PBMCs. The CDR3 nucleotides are TGTGCCAGCAGTTACCGAGCGGGTTCGGAGACCCAGTACTTC. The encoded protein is CASSYRAGSETQYF.